Listed here are 18 T cell receptor beta chains from one sample, sequenced in a study of blood T cells in healthy people across ages. With a J-beta primer mix and a sample-barcoded 5' primer, a second PCR ran about 6 to 11 cycles. One entry per CDR3 protein, called by TCRdb with MiXCR from the 5' RACE reads. The sample contains over 1,300,000 distinct CDR3 sequences, roughly 64% of which appear only once. The specimen was blood. The receptor source for this set is a man aged 18 to 35 in good health.

The chain recombines TRBV6-6 with TRBJ1-1, with 9 positions matching TRBD1. V lost 11 bases, J lost 4 bases, and 14 bases stayed unmatched. The CDR3 runs 15 residues. Per germline, CDR1 MNHNY and CDR2 SVGAGI (reference sequence). CDR3 in DNA: TGTGCCGGTTCGCACAGGGGGCTTAGGAGCACTGAAGCTTTCTTT. Residues: CAGSHRGLRSTEAFF.

The CDR3 region has the DNA TGTGCCAGCAGCCAAGATCCCCTAGCGAGCTCCTACAATGAGCAGTTCTTC. Translated, it gives CASSQDPLASSYNEQFF. The rearrangement uses TRBV14 and TRBJ2-1, with TRBD2 as a possible D gene (6 bases). Germline V lookup: CDR1 SGHDN, CDR2 FVKESK. The CDR3 length is 17 residues. Between the trimmed V and J ends, which lost 0 bases and 0 bases, there was a span of 12 bases. Combining the CDR3 with reference TRBV14 and TRBJ2-1 gives the whole variable domain EAGVTQFPSHSVIEKGQTVTLRCDPISGHDNLYWYRRVMGKEIKFLLHFVKESKQDESGMPNNRFLAERTGGTYSTLKVQPAELEDSGVYFCASSQDPLASSYNEQFFGPGTRLTVL.

V is TRBV27 and J is TRBJ2-5; D unclear. Gene TRBJ2-7 matches the end of the DNA better, so the J call may be wrong. Germline V lookup: CDR1 MNHEY, CDR2 SMNVEV (reference sequence). The CDR3 consists of 13 residues. The CDR3: CASSVRLGYEQYF. DNA for the CDR3: TGTGCCAGCAGTGTTCGTTTGGGATACGAGCAGTACTTC.

The genes are TRBV2 and TRBJ2-2, with D possibly matching TRBD2 (6 bases). V gave up 0 bases and J gave up 7 bases, with 12 bases separating them. The CDR3 has 15 residues. Looked up from germline, CDR1 is SNHLY and CDR2 is FYNNEI. The CDR3 here is CASSEAAGRDGELFF. CDR3 bases: TGTGCCAGCAGTGAAGCGGCCGGGAGAGACGGGGAGCTGTTTTTT. Combining the CDR3 with reference TRBV2 and TRBJ2-2 gives the whole variable domain EPEVTQTPSHQVTQMGQEVILRCVPISNHLYFYWYRQILGQKVEFLVSFYNNEISEKSEIFDDQFSVERPDGSNFTLKIRSTKLEDSAMYFCASSEAAGRDGELFFGEGSRLTVL.

The chain has TRBV29-1 and TRBJ1-2; 8 nucleotides agree with TRBD1. V was clipped by 7 bases and J by 8 bases; unmatched bases: 6. There are 11 residues in the CDR3. Germline loops: CDR1 SQVTM, CDR2 ANQGSEA. The CDR3 is CSGQGARGYTF. CDR3 nucleotide sequence: TGCAGCGGTCAGGGGGCTAGGGGCTACACCTTC.

This chain links TRBV10-3 with TRBJ1-1, with a possible D match to TRBD1 (5 bases). This CDR3 spans 14 amino acids. CDR1 and CDR2 (germline): ENHRY, SYGVKD. Trimming pared 6 bases from V and 3 bases from J, leaving 14 bases between. The CDR3 protein is CAIRGDGGDTEAFF. The CDR3 region has the DNA TGTGCCATCAGAGGGGATGGGGGAGACACTGAAGCTTTCTTT.

Points on this clonotype: One end of the junction varies from germline; a read error may be responsible. The gene calls are TRBV20-1 and TRBJ2-1; D is uncertain. Germline V CDR1 and CDR2: DFQATT, SNEGSKA (reference sequence). This CDR3 comprises 13 residues. The CDR3 DNA reads TGCAGTGCTACCCGAGGCTCCTACAATGAGCGGTTCTTC. Residues: CSATRGSYNERFF.

There are a few counts of this clonotype. The chain links TRBV12-3 or TRBV12-4 to TRBJ1-5; TRBD1 matches 7 bases. V was clipped by 5 bases and J by 0 bases; unmatched bases: 16. The CDR3 runs 19 residues. The CDR3 sequence: CASSNPRAGGWYSNQPQHF. CDR3 nucleotide sequence: TGTGCCAGCAGTAACCCCCGGGCAGGGGGGTGGTATAGCAATCAGCCCCAGCATTTT.

The rearrangement joins TRBV2 to TRBJ1-4; 7 bases match TRBD1. Germline CDR1 SNHLY, CDR2 FYNNEI. J was trimmed by 7 bases and V by 2 bases; bases with no gene match: 7. The CDR3 runs 15 residues. The CDR3 is CASSERRTGFEKLFF. The CDR3 DNA sequence: TGTGCCAGCAGTGAAAGAAGGACAGGCTTTGAAAAACTGTTTTTT.

About this clonotype itself: This could be a read error, since a much larger clone is one nucleotide away. V gene TRBV6-5 combines with J gene TRBJ1-1; no clear D. V was shortened by 4 bases and J by 5 bases, with 8 bases between the two germline ends. This CDR3 comprises 12 residues. Germline V gives CDR1 MNHEY, CDR2 SVGAGI. The CDR3 DNA reads TGTGCCAGCAGTTGGAGCGGAACTGAAGCTTTCTTT. Protein: CASSWSGTEAFF.

The CDR3 DNA follows: TGTGCCAGCGGGAGCGGAGGGTTGGCCCCCGGAAATACGCAGTATTTT. Protein product: CASGSGGLAPGNTQYF. This chain links TRBV3-1 with TRBJ2-3; weak D call: TRBD2 (6 bases). The length of the CDR3 is 16 residues. The V and J ends lost 8 bases and 7 bases respectively, with 25 bases between them. CDR1 LGHDT and CDR2 YNNKEL come from the germline V gene (reference sequence).

The chain has TRBV20-1 and TRBJ2-5, with 14 bases aligning to TRBD2. The J segment lost 4 bases and the V segment lost 6 bases, leaving 13 bases of the junction unmatched. Germline V lookup: CDR1 DFQATT, CDR2 SNEGSKA (reference sequence). CDR3 length: 17 amino acids. CDR3 DNA sequence: TGCAGTGCCAATACGAATGGTGGACTAGCGGGAGGAGAGACCCAGTACTTC. Encoded protein: CSANTNGGLAGGETQYF.

In this sample, this clonotype turned up a few times. This chain uses TRBV29-1 with TRBJ1-5; D may be TRBD1 (5 bases). The CDR3 spans 14 residues. The V end lost 4 bases, the J end lost 3 bases, and 13 bases lay between the germline ends. CDR1 SQVTM and CDR2 ANQGSEA come from the germline V gene. CDR3 sequence (DNA): TGCAGCGTTGTGTTTGGGGGGACCAATCAGCCCCAGCATTTT. This translates into CSVVFGGTNQPQHF.

The V gene is TRBV4-3, the J gene TRBJ2-7, with a possible D match to TRBD1 (6 bases). There are 16 residues in the CDR3. Germline CDR1 is LGHNA and CDR2 is YSLEER. V dropped 0 bases and J dropped 3 bases, with 15 bases sitting between them. CDR3 sequence reads: CASSQDAAGVIYEQYF. As DNA, the CDR3 is TGCGCCAGCAGCCAAGATGCGGCAGGGGTGATCTACGAGCAGTACTTC.

The chain couples TRBV7-8 to TRBJ2-5; either TRBD1 or TRBD2 may fit D (6 bases each). V was pared by 2 bases and J by 3 bases, with 10 bases between. This CDR3 has 14 amino acids. CDR1 is SGHVS, CDR2 FQNEAQ, per germline. The CDR3 coding sequence is TGTGCCAGCAGCTTAATAAGGGGGGAAGAGACCCAGTACTTC. This codes for CASSLIRGEETQYF. The full variable domain, in which reference TRBV7-8 and TRBJ2-5 provide the parts outside the CDR3, is GAGVSQSPRYKVAKRGQDVALRCDPISGHVSLFWYQQALGQGPEFLTYFQNEAQLDKSGLPSDRFFAERPEGSVSTLKIQRTQQEDSAVYLCASSLIRGEETQYFGPGTRLLVL.

The rearrangement joins TRBV7-9 to TRBJ1-2; D is uncertain. CDR3 size: 16 residues. CDR1 is SEHNR and CDR2 is FQNEAQ in the germline V gene (reference sequence). Trimming removed 4 bases at V and 4 bases at J, with 19 bases between. CDR3 coding DNA: TGTGCCAGCAGCTCAAAACTAGGTCCGGAATCCTATGGCTACACCTTC. Amino acid sequence: CASSSKLGPESYGYTF.

The chain has TRBV6-1 and TRBJ2-7; 8 bases are shared with TRBD1. Per germline, CDR1 MNHNS and CDR2 SASEGT. The CDR3 contains 15 residues. Losses at the gene ends were 6 bases for V and 4 bases for J; bases not matched to a gene: 11. CDR3 coding DNA: TGTGCCAGCAGAGAGGACAGGGAGATTCGGTACGAGCAGTACTTC. Its translation is CASREDREIRYEQYF.

Points on this clonotype: The junction departs from germline at one end; a sequencing error may be responsible. The rearrangement uses TRBV28 and TRBJ2-1; D ambiguous. Germline assignment: CDR1 MDHEN and CDR2 SYDVKM. CDR3 size: 14 residues. The CDR3 loop reads CASSPLVHTNERFF. The CDR3 nucleotides are TGTGCCAGCAGCCCATTGGTACATACCAATGAGCGGTTCTTC.